A single sample gave rise to the 18 T cell receptor beta chains below, sequenced in a study of beta chain features in type 1 diabetes. Every bit of the isolated RNA underwent reverse transcription, so sequencing read expressed TCRB transcripts. Libraries were prepared by immunoSEQ multiplex PCR; TCRdb keeps only in-frame clonotypes and omits some of them. Here the sample spans hundreds of thousands of clones, around 15% being singletons. What was sequenced was naive CD4+ T cells from blood. The receptor set was obtained from a man aged 18-30 years in good health.

The chain employs TRBV4-3 and TRBJ1-4; no reliable D call. The CDR3 runs 15 residues. Trimming shortened V by 1 base and J by 5 bases, and 11 bases separated the two germline ends. Per the germline V gene, CDR1 is LGHNA and CDR2 is YSLEER. CDR3 sequence (DNA): TGCGCCAGCAGCCAAGTTCAGTGGACGAATGAAAAACTGTTTTTT. Encoded protein: CASSQVQWTNEKLFF.

A few counts support this clone. The chain couples TRBV9 to TRBJ2-3, with unresolved D. Germline V CDR1 and CDR2: SGDLS, YYNGEE. V lost 0 bases and J 8 bases, leaving 7 bases between the germline ends. The CDR3 spans 12 residues. This CDR3 is CASSVDPGTQYF. In DNA, the CDR3 is TGTGCCAGCAGCGTAGACCCGGGTACGCAGTATTTT. Together with reference TRBV9 and TRBJ2-3, the CDR3 gives the full variable domain: DSGVTQTPKHLITATGQRVTLRCSPRSGDLSVYWYQQSLDQGLQFLIQYYNGEERAKGNILERFSAQQFPDLHSELNLSSLELGDSALYFCASSVDPGTQYFGPGTRLTVL.

This clone was seen more than once but under ten times. The chain carries TRBV7-3 and TRBJ1-2; TRBD1 matches 8 bases. There are 13 residues in the CDR3. Germline assignment: CDR1 SGHTA and CDR2 FQGTGA. The V and J ends lost 5 bases and 6 bases, in that order; junction bases with no gene match: 5. Here the CDR3 DNA reads TGTGCCAGCAGCCCAGGGGGCGCTGATGGCTACACCTTC. This sequence encodes CASSPGGADGYTF.

J is TRBJ1-3 and V is TRBV27; tentative D call: TRBD1 (6 bases). CDR1 and CDR2 from the germline V gene are MNHEY and SMNVEV (reference sequence). V dropped 2 bases and J dropped 5 bases, with 13 bases sitting between them. This CDR3 has 15 amino acids. CDR3 DNA sequence: TGTGCCAGCAGTTTAACAGGGTTGGTTAGAAACACCATATATTTT. Its protein product is CASSLTGLVRNTIYF.

This rearrangement joins TRBV19 to TRBJ2-1; no clear D gene. The V end was cut by 1 base, the J end by 5 bases, with 9 bases between. The CDR3 loop spans 14 amino acids. The germline CDR1 and CDR2 sequences are LNHDA and SQIVND (reference sequence). The CDR3 reads CASSIALPHNEQFF. The DNA of the CDR3 is TGTGCCAGTAGTATAGCCCTCCCCCACAATGAGCAGTTCTTC.

The table lists this clone with a few counts. V usage is TRBV27 and J usage is TRBJ1-6; D is unclear. The germline gives CDR1 MNHEY, CDR2 SMNVEV (reference sequence). The V and J ends lost 7 bases and 1 base respectively, with 11 bases between them. The CDR3 runs to 15 residues. CDR3 DNA sequence: TGTGCCAGCACCCTGAGGGTATCCTATAATTCACCCCTCCACTTT. Its translation: CASTLRVSYNSPLHF.

This clone appeared a few times. The J gene is TRBJ1-1, the V gene TRBV27; D may be TRBD1 (5 bases). Trimming took 6 bases from V and 2 from J, leaving 13 bases between them. Germline CDR1 reads MNHEY; CDR2 reads SMNVEV (reference sequence). This CDR3 contains 14 residues. CDR3 nucleotides: TGTGCCAGCAGACCAGACAGACGAAACACTGAAGCTTTCTTT. Translation: CASRPDRRNTEAFF.

The chain combines TRBV19 with TRBJ1-5, with TRBD1 as a possible D gene (5 bases). The germline V and J ends were trimmed by 6 bases and 3 bases, with 21 bases remaining between them. The CDR3 consists of 17 residues. Looked up from germline, CDR1 is LNHDA and CDR2 is SQIVND (reference sequence). CDR3: CASRSVGLTGDNQPQHF. CDR3 coding DNA: TGTGCCAGTAGGTCCGTGGGATTAACAGGAGACAATCAGCCCCAGCATTTT.

This chain joins TRBV15 and TRBJ1-1; D not resolved. The CDR3 extends over 17 amino acids. Trimming stripped 0 bases from V and 1 base from J, with 15 bases between. Germline values: CDR1 LNHNV, CDR2 YYDKDF (reference sequence). CDR3 bases: TGTGCCACCAGCAGAGAACGGGGTTCCTCTCGGAACACTGAAGCTTTCTTT. This gives the protein CATSRERGSSRNTEAFF.

J is TRBJ1-1 and V is TRBV5-1; perhaps TRBD1 as D (5 bases). CDR1 and CDR2 (germline): SGHRS, YFSETQ. This CDR3 contains 15 residues. Trimming stripped 0 bases from V and 4 bases from J, with 13 bases between. Here the CDR3 DNA reads TGCGCCAGCAGCTTGGTGGCAGGGTCGGGCACTGAAGCTTTCTTT. Translation: CASSLVAGSGTEAFF.

V gene TRBV5-6 combines with J gene TRBJ1-1; possible D gene TRBD1, 5 bases. CDR1 and CDR2 from the germline V gene are SGHDT and YYEEEE. The CDR3 has 12 amino acids. Trimming removed 4 bases from V and 8 bases from J, with 12 bases in between. The CDR3 here is CASSRGPAEAFF. The CDR3 DNA is TGTGCCAGCAGCAGGGGCCCAGCAGAAGCTTTCTTT.

The rearrangement joins TRBV15 to TRBJ2-7; possibly TRBD1 or TRBD2 for D (7 bases each). The CDR3 has 15 residues. Trimming left V 2 bases short and J 11 bases short, with 22 bases between. CDR1 and CDR2 (germline): LNHNV, YYDKDF (reference sequence). DNA for the CDR3: TGTGCCACCAGCAGAAGCGGGACAGCCACTCTAAATAAGTACTTC. This encodes CATSRSGTATLNKYF.

The chain links TRBV4-2 to TRBJ2-2, with 7 bases matching TRBD1. The CDR3 runs 15 residues. Germline V gene lookup returns CDR1 LGHNA and CDR2 YNFKEQ. Unmatched junction bases numbered 5, after V lost 4 bases and J lost 3 bases. CDR3 DNA: TGTGCCAGCAGCCCGCCGGGACAGTACACCGGGGAGCTGTTTTTT. Encoded protein: CASSPPGQYTGELFF.

The chain couples TRBV4-3 to TRBJ1-3; D gene uncertain. V was clipped by 0 bases and J by 1 base, with 10 bases between them. Germline CDR1 LGHNA, CDR2 YSLEER. The CDR3 is 16 residues long. Here the CDR3 DNA reads TGCGCCAGCAGCCAAGATTCTGGCTGGTCTGGAAACACCATATATTTT. This translates into CASSQDSGWSGNTIYF.

The rearrangement joins TRBV10-3 to TRBJ2-5; 7 nucleotides align to TRBD2. Germline assignment: CDR1 ENHRY and CDR2 SYGVKD. The CDR3 covers 14 residues. V shed 3 bases and J 5 bases; nucleotides not matched to a gene: 6. The CDR3 loop is CAISDRGSTETQYF. The CDR3 region has the DNA TGTGCCATCAGTGATCGCGGGAGTACTGAGACCCAGTACTTC.

This clone was observed a few times. The V gene is TRBV5-4, the J gene TRBJ1-2; D not resolved. Germline-derived CDR1 and CDR2 are SGHNT and YYREEE (reference sequence). Trimming took 0 bases from V and 0 from J, leaving 3 bases between them. The CDR3 sequence is 13 residues long. This CDR3 reads CASSLATNYGYTF. In nucleotides, the CDR3 is TGTGCCAGCAGCTTGGCTACTAACTATGGCTACACCTTC.

V is TRBV28 and J is TRBJ2-1, with 7 bases identical to TRBD1. J lost 12 bases, V lost 8 bases, and 10 bases had no gene match. This CDR3 comprises 12 residues. Looked up from germline, CDR1 is MDHEN and CDR2 is SYDVKM. The CDR3 region is CASSLNRDRQFF. The CDR3 nucleotides read TGTGCCAGCTCGCTTAACCGGGACAGGCAGTTCTTC.

There are a few counts of this clone. This chain joins TRBV28 and TRBJ1-2, with D tentatively TRBD1 (6 bases). V lost 7 bases and J lost 4, with 13 bases in between. The CDR3 spans 13 residues. Germline CDR1 is MDHEN and CDR2 is SYDVKM. The CDR3 nucleotides are TGTGCCAGCACCACAGGGCTTGTCTATGGCTACACCTTC. It codes for CASTTGLVYGYTF.